This TCR beta chain originates from a study of T cell repertoires in cytomegalovirus infection. Points on this clonotype: Its antigen is as yet unknown.

Each CDR3 protein is one row after TCRdb ran MiXCR on the reads. The sample includes around 770,000 distinct CDR3 sequences, 25% to 30% of them seen just once. Study observations and caveats: Ex vivo, HLA-C-restricted CMV-specific TCR beta clonotypes prevailed over the rest of the response.

The CDR3 extends over 15 amino acids. Trimming pared 3 bases from V and 0 bases from J, leaving 12 bases between. The V gene's germline CDR1 is ENHRY and CDR2 SYGVKD. The chain joins TRBV10-3 to TRBJ2-7; D may correspond to TRBD1 or TRBD2 (5 bases each). The source is a human donor in good health (CMV status not recorded). Some clones in this sample may be carry-over from other donors' samples. The sample consisted of cultured CD8+ T cells from PBMCs, taken from culture after CMV antigen stimulation. The CDR3: CAISDGDLLSYEQYV. Written as DNA, the CDR3 is TGTGCCATCAGTGATGGGGACCTACTCTCCTACGAGCAGTACGTC.